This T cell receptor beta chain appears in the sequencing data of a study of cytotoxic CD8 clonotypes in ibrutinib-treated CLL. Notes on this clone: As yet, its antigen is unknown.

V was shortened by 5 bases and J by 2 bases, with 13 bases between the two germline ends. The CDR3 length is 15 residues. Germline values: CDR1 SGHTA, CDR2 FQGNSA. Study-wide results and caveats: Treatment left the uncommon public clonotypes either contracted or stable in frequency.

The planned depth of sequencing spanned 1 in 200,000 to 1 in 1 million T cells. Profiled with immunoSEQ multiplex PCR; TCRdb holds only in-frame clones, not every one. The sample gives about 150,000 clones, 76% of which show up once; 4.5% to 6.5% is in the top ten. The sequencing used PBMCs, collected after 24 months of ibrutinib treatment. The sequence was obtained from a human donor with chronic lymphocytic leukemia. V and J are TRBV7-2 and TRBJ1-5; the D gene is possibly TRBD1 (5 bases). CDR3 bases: TGTGCCAGCAGCCCAGACAGTCCCCGCAATCAGCCCCAGCATTTT. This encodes CASSPDSPRNQPQHF.